These 5 T cell receptor beta chains were all obtained from the same sample, sequenced in a study of blood T cells in healthy people across ages (dated by TCRdb to the mid-2010s). Receptor libraries were prepared by 5' RACE. Sequencing instrument: Illumina HiSeq 2500. The second PCR ran for roughly 7 to 11 cycles and used a J-beta primer mix along with a sample-barcoded 5' primer. TCRdb ran its own pipeline on the public reads, namely fastp trimming at Q25 and MiXCR clone calling, and kept in-frame beta chains. Every entry covers one CDR3 protein and lists the most common genes and DNA from its rows. In this sample the table shows about 930,000 distinct CDR3 sequences, 25% to 35% of which occur a single time. 10% to 13% of the sample rests with the top ten. These same records also appear under a second study, on T cells of mothers and their children.

Sequenced input: blood. The receptors derive from a woman aged 40 to 49 in good health.

This clonotype turned up a few times. CDR3 region: CASSVLGAEAFF. As DNA, the CDR3 is TGTGCCAGTAGTGTATTGGGAGCTGAAGCTTTCTTT. V gene TRBV19 combines with J gene TRBJ1-1; D is undetermined. This CDR3 comprises 12 residues. The germline V and J ends were trimmed by 5 bases and 6 bases, with 10 bases remaining between them. CDR1 and CDR2 (germline): LNHDA, SQIVND (reference sequence).

Only a few counts were recorded for this clonotype. The V and J genes are TRBV3-1 and TRBJ1-4; possibly TRBD1 for D (5 bases). The V gene lost 1 base and the J gene lost 16 bases, with 16 bases spanning the gap. In germline, CDR1 is LGHDT, CDR2 YNNKEL (reference sequence). The CDR3 runs 13 residues. CDR3: CASSQGAPGTPFF. In nucleotides, the CDR3 is TGTGCCAGCAGCCAAGGAGCCCCAGGGACGCCGTTTTTT.

V usage is TRBV27 and J usage is TRBJ2-7, with TRBD1 matching over 10 bases. The CDR3 is 15 amino acids. Trimming took 5 bases from V and 2 from J; bases not matched to a gene: 6. Germline V gene data show CDR1 as MNHEY and CDR2 as SMNVEV (reference sequence). The DNA of the CDR3 is TGTGCCAGCAGTGTTGACAGGGGGCATACCTACGAGCAGTACTTC. The encoded protein is CASSVDRGHTYEQYF.

V and J are TRBV11-3 and TRBJ2-1, with D possibly matching TRBD1 (6 bases). V gave up 4 bases and J gave up 1 base, with 14 bases separating them. Germline assignment: CDR1 SGHNT and CDR2 YENEEA. There are 16 residues in the CDR3. For the CDR3, the DNA is TGTGCCAGCAGCTCCCGACAGGCCTCTTCCTACAATGAGCAGTTCTTC. Residues: CASSSRQASSYNEQFF.

In the case of this clonotype: A read error may produce the germline difference seen at one junction end. This chain connects TRBV4-1 to TRBJ2-1; the match to TRBD2 covers 10 bases. CDR3 length equals 14 residues. Germline loops: CDR1 MGHRA, CDR2 YSYEKL. The CDR3: CASSGTSAYNEQVF. As DNA, the CDR3 is TGCGCCAGCAGCGGGACTAGCGCCTACAATGAGCAGGTCTTC.